This TCR beta chain was retrieved from a study of glioma-infiltrating T cells. Broader study findings: CDR3 overlap between tissue and blood was very small. Non-neoplastic patients had below-expected tissue-blood divergence, while all gliomas exceeded expectation.

Per the germline V gene, CDR1 is MGHDK and CDR2 is SYGVNS. V shed 10 bases and J shed 8 bases, with 24 bases lying between them. This CDR3 has 15 amino acids. The iRepertoire nested amplicon-rescue multiplex PCR amplified TCR alpha and beta CDR3s from RNA. Tissue mRNA or PBMC total RNA, 100-400 ng, went into one-step reverse transcription and amplification. TCRdb reprocessed the multiplex PCR reads with MiXCR, giving one entry per CDR3 protein. The table includes around 90,000 distinct CDR3 sequences, 35% to 50% detected once. Points on this clonotype: The antigen remains unidentified.

Sequenced sample: glioma tissue, nonneoplastic brain tissue, or PBMCs (not recorded which). The chain carries TRBV25-1 and TRBJ2-1, with a tentative D call TRBD2 (6 bases). This clonotype originated in a human donor with low-grade glioma or glioblastoma, undergoing nonglioma brain surgery, or in good health (not recorded which). CDR3: CATAELRLGRHEQFF. CDR3 nucleotide sequence: TGTGCCACCGCTGAACTGAGACTAGGTCGCCATGAGCAGTTCTTC.